The next 10 T cell receptor beta chains were all read from a single sample in a study of metastatic and nonmetastatic thyroid tumors. Each patient came to thyroid surgery without any prior treatment (of any kind). TCRdb re-clonotyped the PCR reads via MiXCR. The sample lists 35,000 to 40,000 clones, around 28% occurring once. Sample: blood. Source of these receptors: a male donor with papillary thyroid cancer or a benign thyroid nodule (not recorded which). Some clones in this sample may be carry-over from other donors' samples.

The chain couples TRBV20-1 to TRBJ2-2, with 8 bases lining up with TRBD2. The germline V gene encodes CDR1 DFQATT and CDR2 SNEGSKA (reference sequence). This CDR3 region has 17 residues. Unmatched junction bases numbered 7, after V lost 0 bases and J lost 1 base. CDR3 nucleotides: TGCAGTGCTAGAGAGTTAGCGGGACCCGAGAACACCGGGGAGCTGTTTTTT. Translation gives CSARELAGPENTGELFF.

This chain connects TRBV7-8 to TRBJ2-3; D gene uncertain. Trimming pared 3 bases from V and 0 bases from J, leaving 4 bases between. The germline gives CDR1 SGHVS, CDR2 FQNEAQ. This CDR3 has 13 amino acids. CDR3 in amino acids: CASSFGSTDTQYF. In DNA form, the CDR3 reads TGTGCCAGCAGCTTTGGGAGCACAGATACGCAGTATTTT.

This clone is medium-sized within its sample. This sequence joins TRBV6-4 and TRBJ2-2, with D tentatively TRBD2 (5 bases). Trimming cost V 5 bases and J 1 base, with 5 bases left between them. The length of the CDR3 is 13 residues. The germline CDR1 and CDR2 sequences are MRHNA and SNTAGT. For the CDR3, the DNA is TGTGCCAGCAGTAGCGGGAACACCGGGGAGCTGTTTTTT. Amino acid sequence: CASSSGNTGELFF.

The chain uses TRBV2 and TRBJ1-5; possible D gene TRBD1, 5 bases. The germline V gene encodes CDR1 SNHLY and CDR2 FYNNEI. The CDR3 is 13 residues long. Deletions cut 2 bases from V and 6 bases from J, with 8 bases between. The DNA for the CDR3 is TGTGCCAGCAGTGAACAGGGCGGTCAGCCCCAGCATTTT. The encoded protein is CASSEQGGQPQHF.

V usage is TRBV6-1 and J usage is TRBJ2-3; TRBD2 might be the D (6 bases). Trimming pared 4 bases from V and 1 base from J, leaving 15 bases between. CDR3 length: 16 amino acids. The germline V gene has CDR1 MNHNS and CDR2 SASEGT. The CDR3 DNA sequence: TGTGCCAGCAGTGTCTCAAGCGGGTCACGCACAGATACGCAGTATTTT. Its protein product is CASSVSSGSRTDTQYF.

This clone was detected a few times. The chain combines TRBV20-1 with TRBJ2-3; 7 bases align to TRBD2. Germline V gene data show CDR1 as DFQATT and CDR2 as SNEGSKA (reference sequence). Germline trimming cut 6 bases from V and 3 bases from J; bases unmatched to any gene: 9. The CDR3 is 14 amino acids. CDR3 nucleotide sequence: TGCAGTGCCGATCATAGCGGGTGGACAGATACGCAGTATTTT. Protein product: CSADHSGWTDTQYF.

This clone has more than one count but fewer than ten. The genes are TRBV11-2 and TRBJ1-2; no definite D call. The CDR3 totals 14 residues. The germline V gene has CDR1 SGHAT and CDR2 FQNNGV. The V end was cut by 5 bases, the J end by 14 bases, with 24 bases between. CDR3 DNA sequence: TGTGCCAGCAGCCAAAACACTGTCCGGAGGCATGGAACCTTC. Protein sequence: CASSQNTVRRHGTF.

This clone was picked up a small number of times. The gene calls are TRBV29-1 and TRBJ1-6; D not certain. Per the germline V gene, CDR1 is SQVTM and CDR2 is ANQGSEA. The CDR3 has 15 residues. Trimming shortened V by 4 bases and J by 3 bases, and 13 bases separated the two germline ends. The CDR3 reads CSVVSSRVYNSPLHF. The CDR3 DNA follows: TGCAGCGTTGTTTCGAGCAGAGTCTATAATTCACCCCTCCACTTT.

This clone was detected only a few times. The CDR3 end shows no conserved phenylalanine or tryptophan, and so a read error is likely. The chain combines TRBV10-3 with TRBJ2-7, with TRBD1 matching 7 bases. V shed 4 bases and J 3 bases; nucleotides not matched to a gene: 3. Germline CDR1 and CDR2: ENHRY and SYGVKD. This CDR3 comprises 13 residues. This chain's CDR3 is CAISVDRDYEQYL. The CDR3 bases are TGTGCCATCAGTGTAGACAGGGACTACGAGCAGTACTTA.

V is TRBV7-3 and J is TRBJ2-2, with no clear D. The V end was cut by 1 base, the J end by 7 bases, with 4 bases between. CDR1 and CDR2 from the germline V gene are SGHTA and FQGTGA. This CDR3 has 12 residues. In nucleotides, the CDR3 is TGTGCCAGCAGCTTAATGAACGGGGAGCTGTTTTTT. This gives the protein CASSLMNGELFF. Full variable domain (rest looked up from reference TRBV7-3 and TRBJ2-2): GAGVSQTPSNKVTEKGKYVELRCDPISGHTALYWYRQSLGQGPEFLIYFQGTGAADDSGLPNDRFFAVRPEGSVSTLKIQRTERGDSAVYLCASSLMNGELFFGEGSRLTVL.